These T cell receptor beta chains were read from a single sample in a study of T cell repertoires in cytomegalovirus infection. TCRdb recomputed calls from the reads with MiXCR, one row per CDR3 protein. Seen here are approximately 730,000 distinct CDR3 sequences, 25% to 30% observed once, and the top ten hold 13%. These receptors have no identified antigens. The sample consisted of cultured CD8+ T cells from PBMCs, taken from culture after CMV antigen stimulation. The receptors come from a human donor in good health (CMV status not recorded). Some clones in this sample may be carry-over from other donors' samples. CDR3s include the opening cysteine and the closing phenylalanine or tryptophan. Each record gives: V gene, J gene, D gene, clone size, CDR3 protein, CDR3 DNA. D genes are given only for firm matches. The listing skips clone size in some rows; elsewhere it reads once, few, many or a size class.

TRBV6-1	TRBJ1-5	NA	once	CASSPPGPPHF	TGTGCCAGCAGTCCTCCGGGACCCCCTCATTTT
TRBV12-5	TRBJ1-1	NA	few	CASGFGPPNTEAFF	TGTGCTAGTGGTTTTGGGCCACCCAACACTGAAGCTTTCTTT
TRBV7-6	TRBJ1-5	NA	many	CASSLVSDSNQPQHF	TGTGCCAGCAGCTTAGTTTCCGATAGCAATCAGCCCCAGCATTTT
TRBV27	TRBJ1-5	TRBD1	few	CASSSDRENLSNQPQHF	TGTGCCAGCAGTTCCGACAGGGAGAATCTTAGCAATCAGCCCCAGCATTTT
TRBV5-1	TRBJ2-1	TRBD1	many	CASSLAIRTGVNEQFF	TGCGCCAGCAGCTTGGCCATCAGGACAGGGGTAAATGAGCAGTTCTTC
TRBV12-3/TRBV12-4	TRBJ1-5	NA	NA	CASSSVPNSNQPQHF	TGTGCCAGCAGTTCCGTCCCGAATAGCAATCAGCCCCAGCATTTT
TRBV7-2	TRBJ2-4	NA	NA	CASSLVPGAKNIQYF	TGTGCCAGCAGCTTAGTTCCGGGGGCCAAAAACATTCAGTACTTC
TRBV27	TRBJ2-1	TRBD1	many	CASSLQGSYNEQFF	TGTGCCAGCAGCCTACAGGGGTCCTACAATGAGCAGTTCTTC
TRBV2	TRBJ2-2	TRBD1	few	CASRDPGQGIAGELFF	TGTGCCAGCAGGGATCCGGGACAGGGGATAGCCGGGGAGCTGTTTTTT
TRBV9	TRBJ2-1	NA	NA	CASSGGTLWGTFF	TGTGCCAGCAGCGGCGGGACTTTGTGGGGAACATTCTTC
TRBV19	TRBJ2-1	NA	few	CASSIEGNNEQFF	TGTGCCAGTAGTATAGAGGGGAACAATGAGCAGTTCTTC
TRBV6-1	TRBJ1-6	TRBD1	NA	CASSGDRVHSPLHF	TGTGCCAGCAGTGGCGACAGGGTACATTCACCCCTCCACTTT
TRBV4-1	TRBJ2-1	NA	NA	CASSQGWGPGGNEQFF	TGCGCCAGCAGCCAGGGGTGGGGCCCTGGGGGCAATGAGCAGTTCTTC
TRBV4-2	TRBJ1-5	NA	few	CASSLGPPSANQPQHF	TGTGCCAGCAGCCTGGGGCCCCCCTCGGCAAATCAGCCCCAGCATTTT
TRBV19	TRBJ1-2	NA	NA	CASSIAREDYGYTF	TGTGCCAGTAGTATAGCCAGGGAAGACTATGGCTACACCTTC
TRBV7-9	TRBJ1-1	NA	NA	CASSEVWENTEAFF	TGTGCCAGCAGCGAAGTTTGGGAGAACACTGAAGCTTTCTTT
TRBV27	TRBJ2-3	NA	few	CASSLSLEGSTDTQYF	TGTGCCAGCAGTTTATCATTGGAGGGAAGCACAGATACGCAGTATTTT
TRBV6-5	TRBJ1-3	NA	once	CASSYEFGWVTGNTIYF	TGTGCCAGCAGTTACGAGTTCGGTTGGGTGACTGGAAACACCATATATTTT
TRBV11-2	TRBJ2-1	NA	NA	CASSQSVYEQFF	TGTGCCAGCAGCCAGAGTGTGTATGAGCAGTTCTTC
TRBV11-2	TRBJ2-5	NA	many	CASSLDPSPRGAETQYF	TGTGCCAGCAGCTTAGATCCTTCTCCGAGAGGGGCGGAGACCCAGTACTTC
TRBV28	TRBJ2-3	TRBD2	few	CASRVRWVTSGGQWDTQYF	TGTGCCAGCAGAGTGCGGTGGGTGACTAGCGGAGGACAGTGGGATACGCAGTATTTT
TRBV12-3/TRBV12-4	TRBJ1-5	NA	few	CASSLPPREVNQPQHF	TGTGCCAGCAGTTTGCCCCCCAGGGAAGTCAATCAGCCCCAGCATTTT
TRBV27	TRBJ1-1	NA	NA	CASSSKAGMAFF	TGTGCCAGCAGCTCAAAAGCGGGGATGGCTTTCTTT
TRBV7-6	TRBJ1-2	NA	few	CASSEGHPNYGYTF	TGTGCCAGCAGCGAAGGCCATCCTAACTATGGCTACACCTTC
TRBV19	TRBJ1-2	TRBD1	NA	CASRGQGNNYGYTF	TGTGCCAGTAGGGGACAGGGAAATAACTATGGCTACACCTTC
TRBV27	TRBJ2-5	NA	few	CASKGGPETQYF	TGTGCCAGCAAGGGGGGCCCAGAGACCCAGTACTTC
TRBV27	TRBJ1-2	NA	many	CASRNARGGYGYTF	TGTGCCAGCAGAAATGCCCGGGGGGGCTATGGCTACACCTTC
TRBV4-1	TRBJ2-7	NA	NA	CASSQDPRRAYEQYF	TGCGCCAGCAGCCAAGATCCACGGAGGGCCTACGAGCAGTACTTC
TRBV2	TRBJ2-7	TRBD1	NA	CASSDPGTGEAEQYF	TGTGCCAGCAGTGACCCCGGGACAGGGGAGGCCGAGCAGTACTTC
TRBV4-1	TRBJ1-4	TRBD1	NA	CASSQDRQGNEKLFF	TGCGCCAGCAGCCAAGATCGACAGGGGAACGAAAAACTGTTTTTT
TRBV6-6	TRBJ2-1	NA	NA	CASSYEGKFF	TGTGCCAGCAGTTACGAGGGAAAGTTCTTC
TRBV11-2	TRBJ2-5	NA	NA	CASTLGRRSQETQYF	TGTGCCAGCACCCTAGGACGGCGGTCCCAAGAGACCCAGTACTTC
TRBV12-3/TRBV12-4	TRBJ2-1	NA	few	CASSPIANEQFF	TGTGCCAGCAGTCCCATAGCGAATGAGCAGTTCTTC
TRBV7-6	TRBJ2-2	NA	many	CASTSAGELFF	TGTGCCAGCACCTCAGCCGGGGAGCTGTTTTTT
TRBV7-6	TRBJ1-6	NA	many	CASSLPAVNSSYNSPLHF	TGTGCCAGCAGCTTACCCGCGGTTAACAGCTCCTATAATTCACCCCTCCACTTT
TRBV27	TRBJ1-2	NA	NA	CASSFSGAGGYGYTF	TGTGCCAGCAGTTTTTCAGGGGCAGGTGGCTATGGCTACACCTTC
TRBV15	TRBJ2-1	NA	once	CATLIGGGSYNEQFF	TGTGCCACCCTAATAGGGGGGGGGTCTTACAATGAGCAGTTCTTC
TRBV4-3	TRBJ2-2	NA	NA	CASSQDPPPGKLFF	TGCGCCAGCAGCCAAGATCCCCCCCCGGGGAAGCTGTTTTTT
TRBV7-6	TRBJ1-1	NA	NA	CASSKAPEAFF	TGTGCCAGCAGTAAAGCACCTGAAGCTTTCTTT
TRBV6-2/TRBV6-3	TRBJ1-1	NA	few	CASSYSPGTTEAFF	TGTGCCAGCAGTTACTCGCCAGGAACCACTGAAGCTTTCTTT
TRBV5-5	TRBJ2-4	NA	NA	CASSSNPGLGGTPKNIQYF	TGTGCCAGCAGCTCCAACCCCGGGTTAGGCGGGACACCTAAAAACATTCAGTACTTC
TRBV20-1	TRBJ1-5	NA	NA	CSATGINQPQHF	TGCAGTGCTACAGGGATCAATCAGCCCCAGCATTTT
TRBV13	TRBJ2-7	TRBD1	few	CASSMDRYEQYF	TGTGCCAGCAGCATGGACAGGTACGAGCAGTACTTC
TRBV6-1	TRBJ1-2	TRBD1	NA	CASSESPTGRINGYTF	TGTGCCAGCAGTGAATCCCCGACAGGGAGAATAAATGGCTACACCTTC
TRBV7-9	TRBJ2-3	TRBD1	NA	CASSGQGREDTQYF	TGTGCCAGCAGCGGACAGGGTCGGGAAGATACGCAGTATTTT
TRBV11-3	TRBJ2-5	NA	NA	CASSPRPGPQETQYF	TGTGCCAGCAGCCCTCGACCGGGACCTCAAGAGACCCAGTACTTC
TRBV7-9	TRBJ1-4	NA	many	CASSRGAAGPGEKLFF	TGTGCCAGCAGCCGGGGAGCGGCAGGGCCAGGGGAAAAACTGTTTTTT
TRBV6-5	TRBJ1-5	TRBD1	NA	CASSLTGGPDQPQHF	TGTGCCAGCAGCTTGACAGGGGGCCCGGATCAGCCCCAGCATTTT
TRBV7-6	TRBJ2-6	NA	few	CASSIRSSGANVLTF	TGTGCCAGCAGCATCCGGTCCTCTGGGGCCAACGTCCTGACTTTC
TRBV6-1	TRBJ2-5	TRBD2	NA	CASSYSSTSGKETQYF	TGTGCCAGCAGTTACTCGTCGACTAGCGGGAAAGAGACCCAGTACTTC
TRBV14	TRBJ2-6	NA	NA	CASSQDPGPGVSGANVLTF	TGTGCCAGCAGCCAAGATCCGGGACCAGGGGTCTCTGGGGCCAACGTCCTGACTTTC